This T cell receptor (beta chain) was recovered during a study of beta chain features in type 1 diabetes. The study, taken as a whole, reports: Fewer junction insertions and more nucleotide deletions appeared in type 1 diabetes patients. TCRB CDR3s from Type 1 diabetes patients were moderately but significantly shorter in all four CD4+ subsets. Amplification by PCR could prefer shorter templates, with the same effect in patients and controls.

It was via CD45RO/CCR7/CD25/CD127/CD95/CD27 that CD4+ naive, central memory, regulatory and stem cell-like memory cells were sorted. This clone has a handful of counts. Its antigen is not known. V was pared by 0 bases and J by 8 bases, with 9 bases between. There are 14 residues in the CDR3. Germline CDR1 is SGDLS and CDR2 is YYNGEE. The entirety of the isolated RNA underwent reverse transcription, so expressed TCRB transcripts were sequenced. The protocol was immunoSEQ multiplex PCR, while the TCRdb copy is restricted to in-frame clones and leaves out a portion. Here the sample spans about 700,000 clones, around 15% being singletons.

The sample consisted of naive CD4+ T cells from blood. The receptor's source is a young man with type 1 diabetes. This chain links TRBV9 with TRBJ1-6; D unclear. This CDR3 reads CASSVDGLYSPLHF. The CDR3 DNA is TGTGCCAGCAGCGTAGACGGGCTCTATTCACCCCTCCACTTT.